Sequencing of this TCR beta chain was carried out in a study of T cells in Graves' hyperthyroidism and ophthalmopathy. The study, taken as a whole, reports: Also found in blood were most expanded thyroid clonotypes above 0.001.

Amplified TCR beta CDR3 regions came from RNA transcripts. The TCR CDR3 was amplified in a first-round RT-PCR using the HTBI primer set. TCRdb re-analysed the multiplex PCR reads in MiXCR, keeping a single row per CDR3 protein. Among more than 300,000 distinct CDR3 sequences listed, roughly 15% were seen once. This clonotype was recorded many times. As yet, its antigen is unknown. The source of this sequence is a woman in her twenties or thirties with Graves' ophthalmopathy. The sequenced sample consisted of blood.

The CDR3 DNA reads as TGTGCCAGCAGCTCGAGGGCCATCCCCGGGGAGCTGTTTTTT. Translated: CASSSRAIPGELFF. V gene TRBV9 combines with J gene TRBJ2-2, with D perhaps TRBD2 (5 bases). Germline CDR1 and CDR2: SGDLS and YYNGEE. V gave up 4 bases and J gave up 6 bases, with 13 bases separating them. This CDR3 has 14 amino acids.